What follows are 17 T cell receptor beta chains derived from one specimen sequenced in a study of blood T cell repertoires in COVID-19. Profiled with immunoSEQ multiplex PCR; TCRdb holds only in-frame clones, not every one. The repertoire holds 150,000 to 200,000 clones, approximately 86% seen once, with approximately 8% in the top ten. Source material: peripheral blood. These receptors came from a man between 60 and 75 years old with acute or convalescent COVID-19.

V usage is TRBV28 and J usage is TRBJ2-5, with no clear D. The germline V and J ends were trimmed by 4 bases and 6 bases, with 15 bases remaining between them. The CDR3 has 14 residues. Per the germline V gene, CDR1 is MDHEN and CDR2 is SYDVKM. The CDR3 DNA follows: TGTGCCAGCAGTTCATCACGGAACAGCCAGACCCAGTACTTC. The encoded protein is CASSSSRNSQTQYF.

About this clone: This sample also contains other DNA sequences that code for the same CDR3. The genes are TRBV7-8 and TRBJ1-1, with D tentatively TRBD1 (6 bases). This CDR3 contains 13 residues. V was pared by 5 bases and J by 1 base, with 8 bases between. In germline, CDR1 is SGHVS, CDR2 FQNEAQ. CDR3 region: CASSGQQNTEAFF. The CDR3 bases are TGTGCCAGCAGCGGACAGCAGAACACTGAAGCTTTCTTT. Together with reference TRBV7-8 and TRBJ1-1, the CDR3 gives the full variable domain: GAGVSQSPRYKVAKRGQDVALRCDPISGHVSLFWYQQALGQGPEFLTYFQNEAQLDKSGLPSDRFFAERPEGSVSTLKIQRTQQEDSAVYLCASSGQQNTEAFFGQGTRLTVV.

This chain uses TRBV3-1 (or the pseudogene TRBV3-2) with TRBJ1-1, with no clear D. The CDR3 totals 13 residues. V was shortened by 4 bases and J by 1 base, with 7 bases between the two germline ends. Germline V gives CDR1 LGHDT, CDR2 YNNKEL (reference sequence). CDR3 amino acids: CASSRQENTEAFF. The CDR3 coding sequence is TGTGCCAGCAGCCGTCAGGAGAACACTGAAGCTTTCTTT.

The gene calls are TRBV6-5 and TRBJ1-2; 8 bases are a match to TRBD1. Trimming removed 5 bases from V and 6 bases from J; junction bases left unmatched: 11. CDR1 is MNHEY, CDR2 SVGAGI, per germline. The CDR3 runs to 15 residues. The CDR3 spells CASSTTGGALDGYTF. For the CDR3, the DNA is TGTGCCAGCAGTACTACAGGGGGAGCGTTAGATGGCTACACCTTC.

V and J are TRBV5-1 and TRBJ2-7; D might be TRBD1 (5 bases). Germline V lookup: CDR1 SGHRS, CDR2 YFSETQ. The CDR3 spans 13 residues. Deletions cut 4 bases from V and 6 bases from J, with 14 bases between. The CDR3 protein is CASSPYRPVEQYF. CDR3 bases: TGCGCCAGCAGCCCTTACAGGCCCGTCGAGCAGTACTTC. The variable domain in full, with the rest retrieved from reference TRBV5-1 and TRBJ2-7, is KAGVTQTPRYLIKTRGQQVTLSCSPISGHRSVSWYQQTPGQGLQFLFEYFSETQRNKGNFPGRFSGRQFSNSRSEMNVSTLELGDSALYLCASSPYRPVEQYFGPGTRLTVT.

This rearrangement joins TRBV4-1 to TRBJ1-2; 9 bases fit TRBD1. Germline V gene sequence: CDR1 MGHRA, CDR2 YSYEKL. This CDR3 has 14 residues. The J segment lost 4 bases and the V segment lost 5 bases, leaving 5 bases of the junction unmatched. CDR3: CASSIQTGGYGYTF. CDR3 DNA: TGCGCCAGCAGCATTCAGACAGGGGGCTATGGCTACACCTTC.

This clone was seen a few times. The rearrangement links TRBV3-1 (or the pseudogene TRBV3-2) to TRBJ1-1; D is unclear. Germline loops: CDR1 LGHDT, CDR2 YNNKEL (reference sequence). Between the trimmed V and J ends, which lost 7 bases and 1 base, there was a span of 7 bases. The CDR3 extends over 12 amino acids. CDR3 protein: CASTEGNTEAFF. CDR3 in DNA: TGTGCCAGCACCGAGGGGAACACTGAAGCTTTCTTT.

This chain joins TRBV28 and TRBJ2-5, with TRBD1 as a possible D gene (6 bases). Trimming left V 7 bases short and J 5 bases short, with 20 bases between. The germline V gene encodes CDR1 MDHEN and CDR2 SYDVKM. This CDR3 is built from 15 residues. CDR3 in amino acids: CASTDKRGSDETQYF. Written as DNA, the CDR3 is TGTGCCAGCACCGATAAAAGGGGGTCGGACGAGACCCAGTACTTC.

The V and J genes are TRBV18 and TRBJ1-4, with D unresolved. The CDR3 covers 14 residues. V shed 6 bases and J shed 7 bases, with 15 bases lying between them. Germline V gives CDR1 KGHSH, CDR2 LQKENI. CDR3 in amino acids: CASSLQTSAEKLFF. CDR3 bases: TGTGCCAGCTCCCTCCAAACCAGCGCTGAAAAACTGTTTTTT.

The rearrangement uses TRBV7-8 and TRBJ2-2, with a tentative D call TRBD2 (6 bases). There are 14 residues in the CDR3. Trimming stripped 0 bases from V and 5 bases from J, with 7 bases between. Germline V gene lookup returns CDR1 SGHVS and CDR2 FQNEAQ. The CDR3 loop reads CASSLAGRTGELFF. The CDR3 DNA reads TGTGCCAGCAGCTTAGCGGGGAGGACCGGGGAGCTGTTTTTT. Full variable domain (missing parts from reference TRBV7-8 and TRBJ2-2): GAGVSQSPRYKVAKRGQDVALRCDPISGHVSLFWYQQALGQGPEFLTYFQNEAQLDKSGLPSDRFFAERPEGSVSTLKIQRTQQEDSAVYLCASSLAGRTGELFFGEGSRLTVL.

The chain uses TRBV4-2 and TRBJ2-5; TRBD2 agrees at 15 bases. The germline gives CDR1 LGHNA, CDR2 YNFKEQ. The CDR3 consists of 20 residues. J lost 2 bases, V lost 1 base, and 11 bases had no gene match. CDR3 protein: CASSQGTSGRAGGFQETQYF. The CDR3 DNA sequence: TGTGCCAGCAGCCAAGGGACTAGCGGGAGGGCCGGGGGGTTTCAAGAGACCCAGTACTTC.

This rearrangement joins TRBV5-1 to TRBJ2-3; 9 bases are shared with TRBD1. Losses at the gene ends were 4 bases for V and 3 bases for J; bases not matched to a gene: 9. CDR1 and CDR2 from the germline V gene are SGHRS and YFSETQ. The CDR3 runs 16 residues. In DNA, the CDR3 is TGCGCCAGCAGCCGTACGGACAGGGGCTTTACAGATACGCAGTATTTT. Its protein product is CASSRTDRGFTDTQYF.

The chain uses TRBV5-1 and TRBJ1-4, with D maybe TRBD1 (5 bases). CDR3 size: 16 residues. V gave up 4 bases and J gave up 8 bases, with 21 bases separating them. Germline V gene lookup returns CDR1 SGHRS and CDR2 YFSETQ. CDR3 bases: TGCGCCAGCAGCCAGGTGTCAGGGCGTAATGGCGAAAAACTGTTTTTT. Amino acids: CASSQVSGRNGEKLFF. The entire variable domain, with the rest obtained from reference TRBV5-1 and TRBJ1-4, is as follows: KAGVTQTPRYLIKTRGQQVTLSCSPISGHRSVSWYQQTPGQGLQFLFEYFSETQRNKGNFPGRFSGRQFSNSRSEMNVSTLELGDSALYLCASSQVSGRNGEKLFFGSGTQLSVL.

V is TRBV28 and J is TRBJ2-7, with D possibly being TRBD2 (5 bases). The CDR3 runs 11 residues. Looked up from germline, CDR1 is MDHEN and CDR2 is SYDVKM. The ends were cut back, 2 bases at V and 7 bases at J, with 6 bases in the middle. The CDR3 region is CASSLEGEQYF. The CDR3 coding sequence is TGTGCCAGCAGTTTAGAGGGTGAGCAGTACTTC.

The chain couples TRBV27 to TRBJ1-1; 8 bases are shared with TRBD1. The V gene's germline CDR1 is MNHEY and CDR2 SMNVEV (reference sequence). After removal of 6 bases from V and 1 base from J, the junction contained 4 bases not matched to a gene. This CDR3 is built from 14 residues. The CDR3 loop reads CASSRTGRNTEAFF. The CDR3, as DNA: TGTGCCAGCAGCCGGACAGGGAGGAACACTGAAGCTTTCTTT.

V and J are TRBV24-1 and TRBJ2-3; D unclear. V dropped 4 bases and J dropped 3 bases, with 10 bases sitting between them. Looked up from germline, CDR1 is KGHDR and CDR2 is SFDVKD. The CDR3 is 14 amino acids. CDR3 DNA sequence: TGTGCCACCAGTGACCCAGGATTTACAGATACGCAGTATTTT. Translated, it gives CATSDPGFTDTQYF.

The chain couples TRBV28 to TRBJ1-5; 7 bases are shared with TRBD1. This CDR3 is built from 17 residues. The germline gives CDR1 MDHEN, CDR2 SYDVKM. V was clipped by 6 bases and J by 2 bases; unmatched bases: 13. The CDR3 nucleotides are TGTGCCAGCAGCCTGCTAGGGGGCGGCTTCGGCAATCAGCCCCAGCATTTT. This sequence encodes CASSLLGGGFGNQPQHF.